This is a list of T cell receptor beta chains from one sample in a study of cytomegalovirus exposure and HLA in healthy donors. The protocol was immunoSEQ multiplex PCR, while the TCRdb copy is restricted to in-frame clones and leaves out a portion. The sample shows approximately 100,000 clones, 75% of them seen only once. Input material: PBMCs. The receptors come from a woman aged 18-29 years in good health and CMV-seropositive. CDR3s include the opening cysteine and the closing phenylalanine or tryptophan. Fields, in order: J gene, D gene, clone size, V gene, CDR3 protein, CDR3 DNA. A D gene is named only where the DNA matches it firmly. Clone size appears in some rows only: once, few, many, or a class for an expanded clone.

J gene: TRBJ1-2
D gene: NA
clone size: NA
V gene: TRBV10-3
CDR3 protein: CAITGREGYGYTF
CDR3 DNA: TGTGCCATCACCGGGAGAGAAGGCTATGGCTACACCTTC

J gene: TRBJ2-7
D gene: TRBD1
clone size: NA
V gene: TRBV10-3
CDR3 protein: CAISERTGGFYEQYF
CDR3 DNA: TGTGCCATCAGTGAGCGGACAGGGGGCTTCTACGAGCAGTACTTC

J gene: TRBJ2-5
D gene: NA
clone size: few
V gene: TRBV15
CDR3 protein: CATSESGEASETQYF
CDR3 DNA: TGTGCCACCAGCGAGTCGGGGGAGGCGTCAGAGACCCAGTACTTC

J gene: TRBJ2-3
D gene: TRBD2
clone size: NA
V gene: TRBV19
CDR3 protein: CASTPRRLAGGYDTQYF
CDR3 DNA: TGTGCCAGTACCCCCCGGAGGCTAGCGGGAGGTTACGATACGCAGTATTTT

J gene: TRBJ2-1
D gene: TRBD2
clone size: NA
V gene: TRBV4-3
CDR3 protein: CASSQDPAGGTDEQFF
CDR3 DNA: TGCGCCAGCAGCCAAGACCCGGCGGGAGGGACCGATGAGCAGTTCTTC

J gene: TRBJ2-7
D gene: NA
clone size: NA
V gene: TRBV7-2
CDR3 protein: CASSSGGTSYEQYF
CDR3 DNA: TGTGCCAGCAGCTCAGGCGGGACTTCCTACGAGCAGTACTTC

J gene: TRBJ2-7
D gene: TRBD2
clone size: NA
V gene: TRBV28
CDR3 protein: CASIEVAGGYEQYF
CDR3 DNA: TGTGCCAGCATCGAGGTAGCGGGAGGGTACGAGCAGTACTTC

J gene: TRBJ1-1
D gene: NA
clone size: once
V gene: TRBV7-9
CDR3 protein: CASSLIDRWDTEAFF
CDR3 DNA: TGTGCCAGCAGCTTAATCGACAGGTGGGACACTGAAGCTTTCTTT

J gene: TRBJ2-5
D gene: TRBD1
clone size: NA
V gene: TRBV28
CDR3 protein: CASSKQGEQETQYF
CDR3 DNA: TGTGCCAGCAGCAAACAGGGGGAACAAGAGACCCAGTACTTC

J gene: TRBJ2-7
D gene: TRBD1
clone size: NA
V gene: TRBV2
CDR3 protein: CATGQGAYEQYF
CDR3 DNA: TGCGCCACCGGACAGGGCGCCTACGAGCAGTACTTC

J gene: TRBJ2-5
D gene: NA
clone size: once
V gene: TRBV28
CDR3 protein: CASSLSTVRVGETQYF
CDR3 DNA: TGTGCCAGCAGTTTATCGACAGTTCGAGTGGGGGAGACCCAGTACTTC

J gene: TRBJ2-2
D gene: TRBD1
clone size: NA
V gene: TRBV27
CDR3 protein: CASSARTGGKWTGELFF
CDR3 DNA: TGTGCCAGCAGTGCCAGGACAGGGGGCAAATGGACCGGGGAGCTGTTTTTT

J gene: TRBJ2-3
D gene: TRBD2
clone size: NA
V gene: TRBV5-8
CDR3 protein: CASSLGLATDTQYF
CDR3 DNA: TGTGCCAGCAGCTTGGGACTAGCGACTGATACGCAGTATTTT

J gene: TRBJ2-2
D gene: TRBD2
clone size: NA
V gene: TRBV19
CDR3 protein: CATGTSGRSDTGELFF
CDR3 DNA: TGTGCCACAGGGACTAGCGGGAGGTCAGACACCGGGGAGCTGTTTTTT

J gene: TRBJ1-2
D gene: NA
clone size: NA
V gene: TRBV5-1
CDR3 protein: CASSFEGNYGYTF
CDR3 DNA: TGCGCCAGCAGCTTTGAGGGAAACTATGGCTACACCTTC

J gene: TRBJ2-7
D gene: TRBD1
clone size: once
V gene: TRBV27
CDR3 protein: CASSSGDRGFIEQYF
CDR3 DNA: TGTGCCAGCTCCTCGGGGGACAGGGGTTTTATCGAGCAGTACTTC

J gene: TRBJ1-2
D gene: NA
clone size: NA
V gene: TRBV27
CDR3 protein: CASSLSSGDLYGYTF
CDR3 DNA: TGTGCCAGCAGTTTATCCTCAGGGGATCTCTATGGCTACACCTTC

J gene: TRBJ2-1
D gene: TRBD2
clone size: NA
V gene: TRBV4-3
CDR3 protein: CASSQDKEGGAYNEQFF
CDR3 DNA: TGCGCCAGCAGCCAAGATAAAGAGGGAGGGGCCTACAATGAGCAGTTCTTC

J gene: TRBJ2-5
D gene: TRBD1
clone size: NA
V gene: TRBV5-1
CDR3 protein: CASSMTGEETQYF
CDR3 DNA: TGCGCCAGCAGCATGACAGGGGAGGAGACCCAGTACTTC

J gene: TRBJ2-1
D gene: TRBD1
clone size: NA
V gene: TRBV30
CDR3 protein: CALTGTGSLNEQFF
CDR3 DNA: TGTGCCTTAACCGGGACAGGGAGTCTCAATGAGCAGTTCTTC

J gene: TRBJ2-7
D gene: TRBD2
clone size: NA
V gene: TRBV11-2
CDR3 protein: CASSLPRTSGRTYEQYF
CDR3 DNA: TGTGCCAGCAGCTTACCTCGGACTAGCGGGAGGACCTACGAGCAGTACTTC

J gene: TRBJ1-1
D gene: NA
clone size: few
V gene: TRBV10-1
CDR3 protein: CASRQDLNTEAFF
CDR3 DNA: TGCGCCAGCAGACAGGACCTTAACACTGAAGCTTTCTTT

J gene: TRBJ2-1
D gene: NA
clone size: NA
V gene: TRBV6-4
CDR3 protein: CASRDRSSYNEQFF
CDR3 DNA: TGTGCCAGCAGGGACCGGAGCTCCTACAATGAGCAGTTCTTC

J gene: TRBJ2-7
D gene: NA
clone size: few
V gene: TRBV11-2
CDR3 protein: CASSLQIPFEQYF
CDR3 DNA: TGTGCCAGCAGTTTGCAGATTCCCTTCGAGCAGTACTTC

J gene: TRBJ2-7
D gene: TRBD2
clone size: NA
V gene: TRBV7-9
CDR3 protein: CASSWTSSYEQYF
CDR3 DNA: TGTGCCAGCAGCTGGACTAGTTCCTACGAGCAGTACTTC

J gene: TRBJ2-7
D gene: TRBD1
clone size: NA
V gene: TRBV6-5
CDR3 protein: CASSRDRGAHEQYF
CDR3 DNA: TGTGCCAGCAGTCGGGACAGGGGGGCGCACGAGCAGTACTTC

J gene: TRBJ2-5
D gene: TRBD1
clone size: NA
V gene: TRBV13
CDR3 protein: CASSFPTGEETQYF
CDR3 DNA: TGTGCCAGCAGCTTTCCGACAGGGGAAGAGACCCAGTACTTC

J gene: TRBJ1-5
D gene: NA
clone size: once
V gene: TRBV18
CDR3 protein: CASSPRRDSNQPQHF
CDR3 DNA: TGTGCCAGCTCACCAAGACGGGATAGCAATCAGCCCCAGCATTTT

J gene: TRBJ2-3
D gene: NA
clone size: NA
V gene: TRBV6-5
CDR3 protein: CASSSSGDTQYF
CDR3 DNA: TGTGCCAGCAGCAGTAGCGGCGATACGCAGTATTTT

J gene: TRBJ2-1
D gene: NA
clone size: NA
V gene: TRBV10-3
CDR3 protein: CATWERPYNEQFF
CDR3 DNA: TGTGCCACGTGGGAGCGGCCGTACAATGAGCAGTTCTTC

J gene: TRBJ2-3
D gene: TRBD2
clone size: once
V gene: TRBV30
CDR3 protein: CASSGGASTDTQYF
CDR3 DNA: TGTGCCAGTTCGGGAGGGGCTAGCACAGATACGCAGTATTTT

J gene: TRBJ2-1
D gene: TRBD2
clone size: NA
V gene: TRBV9
CDR3 protein: CASSVGSGGYNEQFF
CDR3 DNA: TGTGCCAGCAGCGTAGGTAGCGGGGGGTACAATGAGCAGTTCTTC

J gene: TRBJ1-2
D gene: TRBD1
clone size: few
V gene: TRBV18
CDR3 protein: CASSHDGTALYGYTF
CDR3 DNA: TGTGCCAGCTCACACGACGGGACAGCACTCTATGGCTACACCTTC

J gene: TRBJ2-1
D gene: NA
clone size: NA
V gene: TRBV6-6
CDR3 protein: CASSYRQEQFF
CDR3 DNA: TGTGCCAGCAGTTACCGACAAGAGCAGTTCTTC

J gene: TRBJ2-5
D gene: TRBD1
clone size: few
V gene: TRBV6-5
CDR3 protein: CASSYSGTGRETQYF
CDR3 DNA: TGTGCCAGCAGTTACTCGGGGACAGGGAGGGAGACCCAGTACTTC

J gene: TRBJ1-2
D gene: NA
clone size: few
V gene: TRBV29-1
CDR3 protein: CSVAPQGKYGYTF
CDR3 DNA: TGCAGCGTTGCCCCACAGGGTAAATACGGCTACACCTTC

J gene: TRBJ2-3
D gene: TRBD2
clone size: NA
V gene: TRBV19
CDR3 protein: CASSGLAGDTQYF
CDR3 DNA: TGTGCCAGTAGTGGGCTAGCGGGAGATACGCAGTATTTT

J gene: TRBJ2-1
D gene: NA
clone size: NA
V gene: TRBV7-9
CDR3 protein: CASSPNAASSYNEQFF
CDR3 DNA: TGTGCCAGCAGCCCCAATGCGGCGAGCTCCTACAATGAGCAGTTCTTC

J gene: TRBJ2-7
D gene: TRBD2
clone size: NA
V gene: TRBV9
CDR3 protein: CASSGTSGASNLYEQYF
CDR3 DNA: TGTGCCAGCAGCGGGACTAGCGGCGCTTCGAATCTCTACGAGCAGTACTTC

J gene: TRBJ2-7
D gene: NA
clone size: few
V gene: TRBV13
CDR3 protein: CASSLVLAEQYF
CDR3 DNA: TGTGCCAGCAGCTTAGTTCTGGCCGAGCAGTACTTC

J gene: TRBJ2-7
D gene: TRBD2
clone size: NA
V gene: TRBV27
CDR3 protein: CASTGLASEQYF
CDR3 DNA: TGTGCCAGCACCGGACTAGCGTCCGAGCAGTACTTC

J gene: TRBJ1-2
D gene: NA
clone size: NA
V gene: TRBV5-1
CDR3 protein: CASSLQGAEYGYTF
CDR3 DNA: TGCGCCAGCAGCTTACAAGGGGCTGAGTATGGCTACACCTTC

J gene: TRBJ1-5
D gene: NA
clone size: few
V gene: TRBV7-2
CDR3 protein: CASSPPGGSAQHF
CDR3 DNA: TGTGCCAGCAGCCCACCCGGGGGATCGGCCCAGCATTTT

J gene: TRBJ2-5
D gene: NA
clone size: NA
V gene: TRBV7-3
CDR3 protein: CASRDRNGVQETQYF
CDR3 DNA: TGTGCCAGCAGAGACCGTAACGGAGTACAAGAGACCCAGTACTTC

J gene: TRBJ2-5
D gene: TRBD2
clone size: NA
V gene: TRBV19
CDR3 protein: CASSYVAGAAVETQYF
CDR3 DNA: TGTGCCAGTAGTTACGTAGCGGGAGCAGCGGTAGAGACCCAGTACTTC

J gene: TRBJ2-2
D gene: NA
clone size: NA
V gene: TRBV5-6
CDR3 protein: CASSFSLAAGELFF
CDR3 DNA: TGTGCCAGCAGCTTTAGCCTAGCTGCCGGGGAGCTGTTTTTT

J gene: TRBJ1-1
D gene: NA
clone size: NA
V gene: TRBV28
CDR3 protein: CASSLGTEAFF
CDR3 DNA: TGTGCCAGCAGTTTGGGGACAGAAGCTTTCTTT

J gene: TRBJ2-3
D gene: TRBD2
clone size: NA
V gene: TRBV28
CDR3 protein: CASSSPGLAGSTDTQYF
CDR3 DNA: TGTGCCAGCAGTTCCCCGGGACTAGCGGGAAGCACAGATACGCAGTATTTT

J gene: TRBJ2-5
D gene: TRBD2
clone size: NA
V gene: TRBV30
CDR3 protein: CAWSVARVAGGEETQYF
CDR3 DNA: TGTGCCTGGAGTGTCGCAAGGGTAGCGGGAGGCGAAGAGACCCAGTACTTC

J gene: TRBJ1-5
D gene: NA
clone size: NA
V gene: TRBV10-3
CDR3 protein: CAISDSGLGQPQHF
CDR3 DNA: TGTGCCATCAGTGATTCAGGGTTAGGTCAGCCCCAGCATTTT

J gene: TRBJ1-1
D gene: NA
clone size: NA
V gene: TRBV5-4
CDR3 protein: CASSLQGNTEAFF
CDR3 DNA: TGTGCCAGCAGCCTACAGGGGAACACTGAAGCTTTCTTT

J gene: TRBJ1-5
D gene: TRBD1
clone size: few
V gene: TRBV5-6
CDR3 protein: CASSFWTGEFHQPQHF
CDR3 DNA: TGTGCCAGCAGCTTCTGGACAGGGGAATTCCATCAGCCCCAGCATTTT

J gene: TRBJ2-3
D gene: NA
clone size: NA
V gene: TRBV4-1
CDR3 protein: CASSQDWEESTDTQYF
CDR3 DNA: TGCGCCAGCAGCCAAGATTGGGAGGAGAGCACAGATACGCAGTATTTT

J gene: TRBJ2-3
D gene: TRBD2
clone size: NA
V gene: TRBV27
CDR3 protein: CASRGLVRTDTQYF
CDR3 DNA: TGTGCCAGCAGAGGACTAGTCCGCACAGATACGCAGTATTTT

J gene: TRBJ2-7
D gene: TRBD1
clone size: NA
V gene: TRBV27
CDR3 protein: CASSRGRDRGPEQYF
CDR3 DNA: TGTGCCAGCAGTCGAGGCCGGGACAGGGGGCCCGAGCAGTACTTC